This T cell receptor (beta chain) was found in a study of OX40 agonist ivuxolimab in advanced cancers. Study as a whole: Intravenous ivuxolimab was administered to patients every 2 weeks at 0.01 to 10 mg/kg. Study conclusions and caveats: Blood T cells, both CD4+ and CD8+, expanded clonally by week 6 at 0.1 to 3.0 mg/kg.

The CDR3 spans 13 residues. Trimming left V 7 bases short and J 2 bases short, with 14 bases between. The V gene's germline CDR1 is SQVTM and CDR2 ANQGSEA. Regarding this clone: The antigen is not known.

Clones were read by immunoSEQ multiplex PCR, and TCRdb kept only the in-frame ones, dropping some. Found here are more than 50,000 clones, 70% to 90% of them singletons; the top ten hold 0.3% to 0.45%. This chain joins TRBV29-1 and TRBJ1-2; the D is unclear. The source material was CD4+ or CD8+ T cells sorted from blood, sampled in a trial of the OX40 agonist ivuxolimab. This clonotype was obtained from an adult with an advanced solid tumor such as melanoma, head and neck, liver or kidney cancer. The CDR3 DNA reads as TGCAGCGGGAGTACCGCAAAGAACTATGGCTACACCTTC. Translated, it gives CSGSTAKNYGYTF.